These 27 T cell receptor beta chains came from one sample sequenced in a study of blood T cell repertoires in COVID-19. Profiled with immunoSEQ multiplex PCR; TCRdb holds only in-frame clones, not every one. The sample lists around 37,000 clones; around 90% were seen once. Sequenced material: peripheral blood. The source is a man aged 55 to 69 with active or convalescent COVID-19.

The V call is TRBV7-9, the J call TRBJ1-5; a weak D match, TRBD1 (6 bases). The germline V gene has CDR1 SEHNR and CDR2 FQNEAQ (reference sequence). This CDR3 region has 14 residues. V lost 4 bases and J lost 6, with 13 bases in between. The CDR3 nucleotides are TGTGCCAGCAGCTCGCAGGGGAAGATTCAGCCCCAGCATTTT. It codes for CASSSQGKIQPQHF.

J is TRBJ2-7 and V is TRBV5-1; 7 bases agree with TRBD1. Germline trimming cut 5 bases from V and 1 base from J; bases unmatched to any gene: 6. Germline CDR1 reads SGHRS; CDR2 reads YFSETQ. The CDR3 runs to 14 residues. The CDR3 here is CASSKGASSYEQYF. CDR3 nucleotides: TGCGCCAGCAGTAAGGGGGCGAGTTCCTACGAGCAGTACTTC.

This chain uses TRBV5-5 with TRBJ2-2; D may be TRBD1 (5 bases). V was pared by 2 bases and J by 0 bases, with 8 bases between. Germline V gene sequence: CDR1 SGHKS, CDR2 YYEKEE (reference sequence). This CDR3 region has 15 residues. The CDR3 region has the DNA TGTGCCAGCAGCTTCAGGGCGACGAACACCGGGGAGCTGTTTTTT. It codes for CASSFRATNTGELFF.

The rearrangement uses TRBV5-1 and TRBJ2-3, with 9 nucleotides matching TRBD2. CDR3 length: 15 amino acids. With V trimmed by 7 bases and J by 1 base, 7 bases remained unmatched. Germline V gene lookup returns CDR1 SGHRS and CDR2 YFSETQ. The CDR3 region has the DNA TGCGCCAGCCATAGCGGGAGTCTGGGCACAGATACGCAGTATTTT. Translation: CASHSGSLGTDTQYF.

The chain uses TRBV6-2 or TRBV6-3 and TRBJ2-1; 8 bases are a match to TRBD2. CDR1 is MNHEY, CDR2 SVGEGT, per germline. The CDR3 spans 13 residues. V lost 6 bases to trimming and J lost 8 bases; unmatched junction nucleotides: 6. CDR3 coding DNA: TGTGCCAGCAGCCGGGGGGGTAAGGATGAGCAGTTCTTC. This encodes CASSRGGKDEQFF.

The chain recombines TRBV4-1 with TRBJ1-4; D perhaps matches TRBD1 (6 bases). Germline loops: CDR1 MGHRA, CDR2 YSYEKL. CDR3 length: 17 amino acids. Trimming removed 4 bases from V and 4 bases from J, with 19 bases in between. This chain's CDR3 is CASSPKRGGGDNEKLFF. Here the CDR3 DNA reads TGCGCCAGCAGCCCGAAAAGGGGGGGCGGGGATAATGAAAAACTGTTTTTT.

CDR3 protein: CASSQVWTYQETQYF. CDR3 coding DNA: TGTGCCAGCAGCCAAGTCTGGACATACCAAGAGACCCAGTACTTC. This chain connects TRBV14 to TRBJ2-5; a weak D match, TRBD1 (5 bases). Germline V lookup: CDR1 SGHDN, CDR2 FVKESK. This CDR3 contains 15 residues. V lost 1 base, J lost 0 bases, and 9 bases lay in between.

The gene calls are TRBV6-1 and TRBJ2-7, with 12 bases that match TRBD2. The CDR3 runs to 15 residues. The germline V gene encodes CDR1 MNHNS and CDR2 SASEGT. V dropped 2 bases and J dropped 5; count of bases not matched to a gene: 4. CDR3: CASSEILAGGDEQYF. CDR3 nucleotide sequence: TGTGCCAGCAGTGAAATACTAGCGGGAGGTGACGAGCAGTACTTC.

The V call is TRBV18, the J call TRBJ2-2; perhaps TRBD2 as D (6 bases). Germline CDR1 and CDR2: KGHSH and LQKENI. Trimming left V 2 bases short and J 7 bases short, with 14 bases between. The CDR3 runs to 15 residues. The CDR3 loop is CASSPVASEGGELFF. The CDR3, as DNA: TGTGCCAGCTCACCAGTGGCTAGCGAGGGCGGGGAGCTGTTTTTT. Together with reference TRBV18 and TRBJ2-2, the CDR3 gives the full variable domain: NAGVMQNPRHLVRRRGQEARLRCSPMKGHSHVYWYRQLPEEGLKFMVYLQKENIIDESGMPKERFSAEFPKEGPSILRIQQVVRGDSAAYFCASSPVASEGGELFFGEGSRLTVL.

The genes are TRBV11-2 and TRBJ2-7, with TRBD2 matching 9 bases. From germline, CDR1 is SGHAT and CDR2 FQNNGV. V shed 5 bases, J shed 2 bases, and the junction held 7 bases outside the gene matches. CDR3 length: 15 amino acids. The CDR3 is CASSLTAGGTYEQYF. CDR3 coding DNA: TGTGCCAGCAGCCTCACAGCGGGAGGAACCTACGAGCAGTACTTC.

In this sample, this clone turned up a few times. The J gene is TRBJ1-5, the V gene TRBV18; a weak D match, TRBD1 (6 bases). The germline gives CDR1 KGHSH, CDR2 LQKENI. CDR3 length: 13 amino acids. Trimming cost V 9 bases and J 3 bases, with 12 bases left between them. The CDR3 DNA sequence: TGTGCCAGTGCGACAGGAGACAATCAGCCCCAGCATTTT. Its translation: CASATGDNQPQHF.

J is TRBJ2-6 and V is TRBV15, with D tentatively TRBD1 (6 bases). The germline V and J ends were trimmed by 0 bases and 8 bases, with 11 bases remaining between them. The CDR3 loop spans 15 amino acids. Germline V CDR1 and CDR2: LNHNV, YYDKDF (reference sequence). CDR3 DNA: TGTGCCACCAGCAGAGATCCCCAGGGGTCCAACGTCCTGACTTTC. Translated: CATSRDPQGSNVLTF.

The chain recombines TRBV10-2 with TRBJ2-7, with 8 bases that match TRBD1. The CDR3 spans 16 residues. The germline CDR1 and CDR2 sequences are WSHSY and SAAADI. V dropped 3 bases and J dropped 4; count of bases not matched to a gene: 11. The CDR3 sequence is CASSDADRAYEYEQYF. In DNA form, the CDR3 reads TGCGCCAGCAGTGATGCGGACAGGGCGTACGAATACGAGCAGTACTTC.

This chain uses TRBV7-8 with TRBJ2-7; 11 nucleotides line up with TRBD2. Trimming removed 5 bases from V and 2 bases from J; junction bases left unmatched: 14. The CDR3 loop spans 18 amino acids. Germline CDR1 reads SGHVS; CDR2 reads FQNEAQ. CDR3 in amino acids: CASSHLRAGTSGTYEQYF. The CDR3 coding sequence is TGTGCCAGCAGCCACTTACGCGCGGGGACTAGCGGTACCTACGAGCAGTACTTC.

The chain couples TRBV27 to TRBJ1-1; 11 bases match TRBD1. The CDR3 extends over 14 amino acids. The V gene's germline CDR1 is MNHEY and CDR2 SMNVEV (reference sequence). J lost 4 bases, V lost 2 bases, and 0 bases had no gene match. DNA for the CDR3: TGTGCCAGCAGTTTAGGGACAGGGGGCACTGAAGCTTTCTTT. Amino acids: CASSLGTGGTEAFF.

The V and J genes are TRBV7-6 and TRBJ2-1; 11 bases are a match to TRBD2. With 5 bases clipped from V and 4 bases from J, the junction kept 4 bases outside the gene matches. This CDR3 spans 15 amino acids. CDR1 is SGHVS, CDR2 FNYEAQ, per germline. CDR3 residues: CASSAGLAEYNEQFF. The CDR3 nucleotides are TGTGCCAGCAGCGCGGGACTAGCGGAATACAATGAGCAGTTCTTC.

This chain connects TRBV4-2 to TRBJ2-1; 9 nucleotides align to TRBD1. The CDR3 runs 15 residues. V gave up 1 base and J gave up 3 bases; unmatched junction bases: 1. Germline CDR1 LGHNA, CDR2 YNFKEQ. The chain's CDR3 is CASSQAGQGYNEQFF. The CDR3 nucleotides are TGTGCCAGCAGCCAAGCGGGACAGGGCTACAATGAGCAGTTCTTC.

The rearrangement joins TRBV7-2 to TRBJ1-5; D not certain. Germline CDR1 is SGHTA and CDR2 is FQGNSA. The CDR3 totals 14 residues. V was pared by 1 base and J by 9 bases, with 13 bases between. The CDR3 reads CASSLDRSTRPQHF. The CDR3 DNA is TGTGCCAGCAGCTTAGATCGCAGTACACGGCCCCAGCATTTT. Full variable domain (missing parts from reference TRBV7-2 and TRBJ1-5): GAGVSQSPSNKVTEKGKDVELRCDPISGHTALYWYRQSLGQGLEFLIYFQGNSAPDKSGLPSDRFSAERTGGSVSTLTIQRTQQEDSAVYLCASSLDRSTRPQHFGDGTRLSIL.

The chain combines TRBV9 with TRBJ1-1; 8 bases line up with TRBD1. CDR3 size: 15 residues. V dropped 0 bases and J dropped 4; count of bases not matched to a gene: 5. CDR1 SGDLS and CDR2 YYNGEE come from the germline V gene. The CDR3: CASSVVDRAGTEAFF. The CDR3 DNA reads TGTGCCAGCAGCGTAGTGGACAGGGCCGGCACTGAAGCTTTCTTT.

CDR3 region: CASSAGGTDTQYF. For the CDR3, the DNA is TGCGCCAGTTCAGCGGGAGGAACAGATACGCAGTATTTT. The genes are TRBV5-1 and TRBJ2-3, with 9 nucleotides matching TRBD2. Losses at the gene ends were 8 bases for V and 3 bases for J; bases not matched to a gene: 4. CDR3 length equals 13 residues. Per the germline V gene, CDR1 is SGHRS and CDR2 is YFSETQ.

This chain joins TRBV23-1 and TRBJ2-1; D is undetermined. TRBV23-1 is an ORF, with its function uncertain. The CDR3 loop spans 14 amino acids. The V gene lost 0 bases and the J gene lost 9 bases, with 12 bases spanning the gap. This chain's CDR3 is CASSQSPTFSEQFF. The CDR3 DNA reads as TGCGCCAGCAGTCAATCCCCGACATTCAGTGAGCAGTTCTTC.

J is TRBJ2-7 and V is TRBV18, with D possibly matching TRBD2 (6 bases). With 6 bases removed from V and 0 bases from J, the gap between germline ends came to 12 bases. The CDR3 has 14 residues. The germline gives CDR1 KGHSH, CDR2 LQKENI. The CDR3 coding sequence is TGTGCCAGCTCCCCCATAGCGGCCTCCTACGAGCAGTACTTC. Protein: CASSPIAASYEQYF.

DNA of the CDR3: TGTGCCAGCTCACCACCGGGGAGGAATACGCAGTATTTT. As protein: CASSPPGRNTQYF. The gene calls are TRBV18 and TRBJ2-3, with D possibly TRBD2 on 6 matching bases. Germline loops: CDR1 KGHSH, CDR2 LQKENI. V lost 0 bases and J 7 bases, leaving 8 bases between the germline ends. CDR3 length equals 13 residues.

The V gene is TRBV15, the J gene TRBJ2-3; D is undetermined. CDR1 and CDR2 (germline): LNHNV, YYDKDF (reference sequence). This CDR3 has 12 residues. The germline V and J ends were trimmed by 0 bases and 7 bases, with 5 bases remaining between them. The CDR3, as DNA: TGTGCCACCAGCAGAGATTCATATACGCAGTATTTT. Translating it yields CATSRDSYTQYF.

V and J are TRBV7-2 and TRBJ1-5; TRBD1 agrees at 9 bases. J was trimmed by 0 bases and V by 5 bases; bases with no gene match: 11. The length of the CDR3 is 18 residues. The V gene's germline CDR1 is SGHTA and CDR2 FQGNSA. The CDR3 DNA is TGTGCCAGCAGCCCGGGGTGGGGACAGGGAGTTAGCAATCAGCCCCAGCATTTT. Protein sequence: CASSPGWGQGVSNQPQHF.

Comments on this clone: An end of the junction differs from the germline gene, which may be a read error. The chain links TRBV4-2 to TRBJ1-3, with 9 positions matching TRBD1. CDR1 is LGHNA, CDR2 YNFKEQ, per germline. This CDR3 contains 14 residues. DNA for the CDR3: TGTGCCAGTAGCCCCGGGACAGGGATATACACCATATATTTT. It codes for CASSPGTGIYTIYF.

The J gene is TRBJ2-5, the V gene TRBV7-3; 12 nucleotides agree with TRBD2. Germline lookup yields CDR1 SGHTA and CDR2 FQGTGA. V lost 5 bases, J lost 5 bases, and 6 bases stayed unmatched. The CDR3 runs to 15 residues. The CDR3 reads CASSRLAGAGETQYF. CDR3 sequence (DNA): TGTGCCAGCAGCCGACTAGCGGGAGCCGGGGAGACCCAGTACTTC.